One sample yielded the 9 T cell receptor beta chains listed below, sequenced in a study of T cell repertoires in cytomegalovirus infection. Via MiXCR, TCRdb re-called the reads, giving one row per CDR3 protein. Seen here are 300,000 or so distinct CDR3 sequences, about a quarter observed once, and the top ten hold approximately 15%. Sequenced: PBMCs. The receptors were gathered from a human donor in good health (CMV status not recorded). Some clones in this sample may be carry-over from other donors' samples.

The gene calls are TRBV5-1 and TRBJ2-5, with D tentatively TRBD2 (6 bases). V was clipped by 5 bases and J by 4 bases, with 12 bases between them. The CDR3 covers 13 residues. The germline gives CDR1 SGHRS, CDR2 YFSETQ. The CDR3 loop reads CASRRGSGETQYF. CDR3 sequence (DNA): TGCGCCAGCAGGCGGGGTTCGGGAGAGACCCAGTACTTC.

As to this clonotype: This may be a read error, as it is one base from a much larger clone. This chain uses TRBV7-9 with TRBJ2-5, with 7 bases fitting TRBD1. This CDR3 is 14 amino acids long. Per germline, CDR1 SEHNR and CDR2 FQNEAQ (reference sequence). The CDR3 DNA sequence: TGTGCCAGCAGCTTCAACAGGGGATCAGAGAACCAGTACTTC. This translates into CASSFNRGSENQYF.

CDR3 sequence reads: CSAGPTGKGAFF. CDR3 DNA: TGCAGTGCTGGGCCGACAGGGAAAGGCGCTTTCTTT. The chain recombines TRBV20-1 with TRBJ1-1; 7 bases are a match to TRBD1. This CDR3 spans 12 amino acids. Per germline, CDR1 DFQATT and CDR2 SNEGSKA (reference sequence). J lost 11 bases, V lost 5 bases, and 11 bases had no gene match.

The chain combines TRBV11-2 with TRBJ2-1; TRBD2 matches 14 bases. CDR1 and CDR2 (germline): SGHAT, FQNNGV. This CDR3 is 19 amino acids long. V shed 4 bases, J shed 9 bases, and the junction held 17 bases outside the gene matches. In DNA, the CDR3 is TGTGCCAGCAGCTCCGTCCCGGGACTAGCGGGAGAATTCTTGAGTGAGCAGTTCTTC. It is translated as CASSSVPGLAGEFLSEQFF.

This clonotype was detected ten times or more. The chain recombines TRBV7-2 with TRBJ2-6; 10 nucleotides match TRBD1. The CDR3 runs 15 residues. The germline V gene has CDR1 SGHTA and CDR2 FQGNSA. Trimming took 2 bases from V and 6 from J; bases not matched to a gene: 1. This chain's CDR3 is CASSLRQGAANVLTF. The CDR3 nucleotides read TGTGCCAGCAGCTTACGACAGGGGGCGGCCAACGTCCTGACTTTC.

This clonotype has a handful of counts. The chain uses TRBV19 and TRBJ1-5; TRBD1 might be the D (6 bases). The CDR3 consists of 14 residues. CDR1 and CDR2 (germline): LNHDA, SQIVND (reference sequence). Trimming pared 5 bases from V and 1 base from J, leaving 9 bases between. The chain's CDR3 is CASSGGQSNQPQHF. CDR3 coding DNA: TGTGCCAGTAGTGGTGGACAGAGCAATCAGCCCCAGCATTTT.

The rearrangement uses TRBV7-3 and TRBJ2-5, with TRBD1 as a possible D gene (6 bases). The germline V gene encodes CDR1 SGHTA and CDR2 FQGTGA. With 0 bases removed from V and 1 base from J, the gap between germline ends came to 9 bases. The CDR3 runs to 15 residues. The CDR3 nucleotides read TGTGCCAGCAGCTTAACGCCAGGGGCCCAAGAGACCCAGTACTTC. Its translation: CASSLTPGAQETQYF.

The table lists this clonotype with many counts. V is TRBV12-3 or TRBV12-4 and J is TRBJ2-4; TRBD2 agrees at 9 bases. The CDR3 extends over 15 amino acids. The ends lost 1 base at V and 6 bases at J; junction bases unmatched: 4. The CDR3 sequence is CASSLGGGALNIQYF. The CDR3 DNA reads TGTGCCAGCAGTTTAGGCGGGGGGGCCTTAAACATTCAGTACTTC.

This clonotype was picked up many times. The rearrangement links TRBV6-2 or TRBV6-3 to TRBJ2-7; D possibly corresponds to TRBD1 (5 bases). The CDR3 loop spans 13 amino acids. With 5 bases removed from V and 0 bases from J, the gap between germline ends came to 8 bases. The germline V gene has CDR1 MNHEY and CDR2 SVGEGT. Here the CDR3 DNA reads TGTGCCAGCAGTATCGACAGCTCCTACGAGCAGTACTTC. Amino acid sequence: CASSIDSSYEQYF.